These 8 T cell receptor beta chains were sequenced from one sample in a study of cytomegalovirus exposure and HLA in healthy donors. Amplification used 60 Vbeta primers and 13 Jbeta primers. Measured with immunoSEQ multiplex PCR; TCRdb has only the in-frame clones, and not every one. This sample lists tens of thousands of clones; its ten largest clones have 9.5% to 15%. Specimen: PBMCs. These receptors came from a woman aged 25-40 years in good health and CMV-seropositive.

The chain links TRBV7-2 to TRBJ2-1, with TRBD1 matching over 7 bases. V lost 5 bases, J lost 6 bases, and 13 bases stayed unmatched. The CDR3 consists of 16 residues. From germline, CDR1 is SGHTA and CDR2 FQGNSA. The CDR3 region has the DNA TGTGCCAGCAGCCTATTCAGGACAGGCCCCGGCAATGAGCAGTTCTTC. It specifies CASSLFRTGPGNEQFF.

This rearrangement joins TRBV30 to TRBJ2-3; maybe TRBD2 (5 bases). This CDR3 is built from 12 residues. Germline V gene data show CDR1 as GTSNPN and CDR2 as SVGIG (reference sequence). V was pared by 0 bases and J by 10 bases, with 11 bases between. CDR3 DNA: TGTGCCTGGAGTGTACACCGAGCGGCGCAGTATTTT. Its protein is CAWSVHRAAQYF.

The chain couples TRBV4-2 to TRBJ2-7; 7 bases are shared with TRBD1. Germline V CDR1 and CDR2: LGHNA, YNFKEQ. V lost 0 bases, J lost 1 base, and 6 bases stayed unmatched. The CDR3 contains 16 residues. The CDR3 DNA reads TGTGCCAGCAGCCAAGATGGACAGGCAACGTCCTACGAGCAGTACTTC. It encodes CASSQDGQATSYEQYF.

V and J are TRBV6-1 and TRBJ2-7; 9 bases fit TRBD1. This CDR3 is built from 13 residues. Germline loops: CDR1 MNHNS, CDR2 SASEGT. The junction had 7 bases not matched to a gene; V was cut back by 7 bases and J by 6 bases. The CDR3 region has the DNA TGTGCCAGCATCAGGACAGGGGTTCGCGAGCAGTACTTC. It codes for CASIRTGVREQYF.

This sequence joins TRBV7-9 and TRBJ2-5; 9 bases map to TRBD2. The ends lost 0 bases at V and 1 base at J; junction bases unmatched: 12. CDR1 is SEHNR and CDR2 is FQNEAQ in the germline V gene (reference sequence). The CDR3 loop spans 19 amino acids. The DNA of the CDR3 is TGTGCCAGCAGCTTAGCGCTAGAGACTAGCGGAATTATCCAAGAGACCCAGTACTTC. Translated: CASSLALETSGIIQETQYF.

The rearrangement joins TRBV18 to TRBJ2-3, with D hard to call. The V gene lost 3 bases and the J gene lost 4 bases, with 11 bases spanning the gap. The CDR3 is 14 amino acids. CDR1 KGHSH and CDR2 LQKENI come from the germline V gene. In DNA, the CDR3 is TGTGCCAGCTCACCGTTCGATCGCGCAGATACGCAGTATTTT. Encoded protein: CASSPFDRADTQYF. Variable domain in full (rest from reference TRBV18 and TRBJ2-3): NAGVMQNPRHLVRRRGQEARLRCSPMKGHSHVYWYRQLPEEGLKFMVYLQKENIIDESGMPKERFSAEFPKEGPSILRIQQVVRGDSAAYFCASSPFDRADTQYFGPGTRLTVL.

Details on this clone: The identical CDR3 is also encoded by other nucleotide sequences in the sample. The rearrangement uses TRBV30 and TRBJ1-1; a possible D gene is TRBD1 (6 bases). The CDR3 runs 13 residues. Germline CDR1 and CDR2: GTSNPN and SVGIG (reference sequence). V dropped 0 bases and J dropped 1 base, with 6 bases sitting between them. CDR3 nucleotide sequence: TGTGCCTGGAGTGTGGACAGGAACACTGAAGCTTTCTTT. Translation: CAWSVDRNTEAFF.

This chain links TRBV30 with TRBJ2-1; possibly TRBD2 for D (6 bases). Germline CDR1 is GTSNPN and CDR2 is SVGIG (reference sequence). CDR3 size: 13 residues. CDR3 region: CAISGGAYNEQFF. CDR3 in DNA: TGTGCAATTTCAGGCGGGGCCTACAATGAGCAGTTCTTC.